The 21 T cell receptor beta chains reported below all come from one sample, sequenced in a study of OX40 agonist ivuxolimab in advanced cancers. The repertoire was sequenced with immunoSEQ multiplex PCR; TCRdb's copy has only in-frame clones and lacks some. The table includes about 83,000 clones, around four fifths detected once. Sequencing was performed on CD4+ or CD8+ T cells sorted from blood, taken in a trial of the OX40 agonist ivuxolimab. The receptors originated from an adult with an advanced solid tumor such as melanoma, head and neck, liver or kidney cancer.

This clone was observed a handful of times. The genes are TRBV10-2 and TRBJ1-1; 9 nucleotides align to TRBD1. In germline, CDR1 is WSHSY, CDR2 SAAADI. The trim removed 8 bases at V and 1 base at J, leaving 5 bases unmatched. The length of the CDR3 is 14 residues. CDR3 amino acids: CASADRGKNTEAFF. The DNA of the CDR3 is TGCGCCAGCGCCGACAGGGGGAAGAACACTGAAGCTTTCTTT.

The chain has TRBV4-3 and TRBJ2-3; a weak D match, TRBD2 (5 bases). The germline V and J ends were trimmed by 3 bases and 6 bases, with 10 bases remaining between them. CDR3 length: 13 amino acids. CDR1 LGHNA and CDR2 YSLEER come from the germline V gene. CDR3 DNA sequence: TGCGCCAGCAGCCAGGTGGAGGCGGATACGCAGTATTTT. It is translated as CASSQVEADTQYF.

The rearrangement links TRBV10-3 to TRBJ2-1; possibly TRBD1 or TRBD2 for D (5 bases each). The ends were cut back, 5 bases at V and 5 bases at J, with 10 bases in the middle. CDR3 size: 13 residues. The germline V gene encodes CDR1 ENHRY and CDR2 SYGVKD. The CDR3 sequence is CAISPLGDNEQFF. The CDR3 DNA is TGTGCCATCAGTCCGCTGGGGGACAATGAGCAGTTCTTC.

As concerns this clone: This same CDR3 is encoded by further DNA sequences in the sample. J is TRBJ1-4 and V is TRBV5-1; 7 bases line up with TRBD1. The junction had 2 bases not matched to a gene; V was cut back by 4 bases and J by 2 bases. The germline CDR1 and CDR2 sequences are SGHRS and YFSETQ. The CDR3 has 14 amino acids. CDR3: CASSLGQTNEKLFF. CDR3 DNA: TGCGCCAGCAGCCTGGGACAGACTAATGAAAAACTGTTTTTT.

V gene TRBV28 combines with J gene TRBJ1-2, with D perhaps TRBD1 (5 bases). The CDR3 runs to 13 residues. V lost 5 bases and J 5 bases, leaving 12 bases between the germline ends. Looked up from germline, CDR1 is MDHEN and CDR2 is SYDVKM. The chain's CDR3 is CASSRPGLYGYTF. DNA of the CDR3: TGTGCCAGCAGTAGACCGGGACTTTATGGCTACACCTTC.

About this clone: A junction boundary mismatches the germline segment, possibly from a read error. The J gene is TRBJ2-7, the V gene TRBV29-1; 9 bases agree with TRBD1. The CDR3 runs 13 residues. The germline V gene encodes CDR1 SQVTM and CDR2 ANQGSEA. CDR3 bases: TGCAGCGTTGGGCTTACAGGGGGCCCCGAGAGGGACTTC. As protein: CSVGLTGGPERDF.

V usage is TRBV29-1 and J usage is TRBJ1-1; weak D call: TRBD1 (5 bases). The V gene lost 4 bases and the J gene lost 5 bases, with 11 bases spanning the gap. Germline values: CDR1 SQVTM, CDR2 ANQGSEA. The CDR3 consists of 12 residues. The CDR3 loop reads CSVGQKGTEAFF. CDR3 nucleotide sequence: TGCAGCGTTGGACAGAAAGGTACTGAAGCTTTCTTT. The entire variable domain, with the rest obtained from reference TRBV29-1 and TRBJ1-1, is as follows: SAVISQKPSRDICQRGTSLTIQCQVDSQVTMMFWYRQQPGQSLTLIATANQGSEATYESGFVIDKFPISRPNLTFSTLTVSNMSPEDSSIYLCSVGQKGTEAFFGQGTRLTVV.

This chain links TRBV25-1 with TRBJ2-7; D possibly corresponds to TRBD1 (5 bases). Per the germline V gene, CDR1 is MGHDK and CDR2 is SYGVNS. The CDR3 extends over 12 amino acids. Deletions cut 5 bases from V and 2 bases from J, with 7 bases between. The CDR3 nucleotides are TGTGCCAGCAGTAGGGGCGCCTACGAGCAGTACTTC. Its translation: CASSRGAYEQYF.

V gene TRBV2 combines with J gene TRBJ1-1; D is perhaps TRBD1 (5 bases). From germline, CDR1 is SNHLY and CDR2 FYNNEI. V lost 7 bases, J lost 0 bases, and 9 bases lay in between. The CDR3 has 13 amino acids. CDR3 sequence: CASTGLLNTEAFF. CDR3 in DNA: TGTGCCAGCACGGGGCTACTGAACACTGAAGCTTTCTTT.

The genes are TRBV4-1 and TRBJ2-3, with 10 bases lining up with TRBD2. Germline CDR1 reads MGHRA; CDR2 reads YSYEKL. The CDR3 totals 16 residues. V was clipped by 0 bases and J by 6 bases; unmatched bases: 6. The CDR3 spells CASSQDSGGAVDTQYF. The CDR3 DNA follows: TGCGCCAGCAGCCAAGACAGCGGGGGGGCCGTGGATACGCAGTATTTT.

The chain uses TRBV30 and TRBJ2-1; weak D call: TRBD1 (6 bases). The germline V gene has CDR1 GTSNPN and CDR2 SVGIG (reference sequence). The CDR3 sequence is 14 residues long. V dropped 0 bases and J dropped 5 bases, with 11 bases sitting between them. The CDR3 sequence is CAWSVLRGDNEQFF. In DNA form, the CDR3 reads TGTGCCTGGAGTGTTCTCAGGGGTGACAATGAGCAGTTCTTC. The variable domain in full, with the rest retrieved from reference TRBV30 and TRBJ2-1, is SQTIHQWPATLVQPVGSPLSLECTVEGTSNPNLYWYRQAAGRGLQLLFYSVGIGQISSEVPQNLSASRPQDRQFILSSKKLLLSDSGFYLCAWSVLRGDNEQFFGPGTRLTVL.

The V call is TRBV11-2, the J call TRBJ2-1, with D uncertain. V was clipped by 2 bases and J by 2 bases, with 10 bases between them. The CDR3 is 15 residues long. Looked up from germline, CDR1 is SGHAT and CDR2 is FQNNGV. For the CDR3, the DNA is TGTGCCAGCAGCTTACATCTAGAACCCTACAATGAGCAGTTCTTC. This sequence encodes CASSLHLEPYNEQFF.

The chain links TRBV4-2 to TRBJ1-2, with TRBD1 matching over 10 bases. The CDR3 covers 15 residues. Trimming cost V 2 bases and J 4 bases; bases outside gene matches: 4. The germline V gene has CDR1 LGHNA and CDR2 YNFKEQ. The CDR3, as DNA: TGTGCCAGCAGCCAACGTGGGACAGGGGTCTATGGCTACACCTTC. Its protein is CASSQRGTGVYGYTF.

This clone was seen only a few times. The chain recombines TRBV6-5 with TRBJ1-1; 7 nucleotides agree with TRBD1. CDR1 is MNHEY and CDR2 is SVGAGI in the germline V gene. J was trimmed by 8 bases and V by 5 bases; bases with no gene match: 5. The CDR3 runs to 12 residues. For the CDR3, the DNA is TGTGCCAGCAGTCAATGGGACAGCGAAGCTTTCTTT. It encodes CASSQWDSEAFF.

This chain joins TRBV7-9 and TRBJ1-5; D possibly corresponds to TRBD1 (5 bases). The CDR3 sequence is 13 residues long. V lost 5 bases and J lost 6, with 11 bases in between. CDR1 and CDR2 (germline): SEHNR, FQNEAQ (reference sequence). This CDR3 is CASSARDLQPQHF. Written as DNA, the CDR3 is TGTGCCAGCAGCGCCCGGGACCTTCAGCCCCAGCATTTT.

The chain has TRBV7-2 and TRBJ2-1; TRBD2 matches at 8 bases. The CDR3 extends over 15 amino acids. After removal of 0 bases from V and 6 bases from J, the junction contained 4 bases not matched to a gene. Germline values: CDR1 SGHTA, CDR2 FQGNSA. CDR3 sequence reads: CASSLAARGVNEQFF. CDR3 DNA sequence: TGTGCCAGCAGCTTAGCCGCGCGGGGGGTCAATGAGCAGTTCTTC. Together with reference TRBV7-2 and TRBJ2-1, the CDR3 gives the full variable domain: GAGVSQSPSNKVTEKGKDVELRCDPISGHTALYWYRQSLGQGLEFLIYFQGNSAPDKSGLPSDRFSAERTGGSVSTLTIQRTQQEDSAVYLCASSLAARGVNEQFFGPGTRLTVL.

This chain joins TRBV9 and TRBJ2-3, with D unclear. CDR1 is SGDLS and CDR2 is YYNGEE in the germline V gene. This CDR3 contains 14 residues. The ends were cut back, 0 bases at V and 5 bases at J, with 10 bases in the middle. The CDR3 loop reads CASSVEVGRDTQYF. In nucleotides, the CDR3 is TGTGCCAGCAGCGTAGAGGTAGGCCGAGATACGCAGTATTTT.

The chain combines TRBV6-1 with TRBJ2-1; D is possibly TRBD1 or TRBD2 (5 bases each). The CDR3 contains 14 residues. CDR1 is MNHNS and CDR2 is SASEGT in the germline V gene. Trimming took off 7 bases at V and 8 bases at J, with 18 bases between the two ends. The CDR3 sequence is CASTVSRVGDEQFF. The CDR3 coding sequence is TGTGCCAGCACCGTATCACGGGTGGGGGATGAGCAGTTCTTC.

There are a few counts of this clone. The chain links TRBV15 to TRBJ1-1; D might be TRBD1 (5 bases). With 4 bases removed from V and 6 bases from J, the gap between germline ends came to 15 bases. Germline V gene sequence: CDR1 LNHNV, CDR2 YYDKDF (reference sequence). The CDR3 runs to 14 residues. DNA for the CDR3: TGTGCCACCAGCAATCGTAAGACGGGGGCTGAAGCTTTCTTT. Translation gives CATSNRKTGAEAFF.

There are a few counts of this clone. The chain couples TRBV6-4 to TRBJ2-5; TRBD1 might be the D (6 bases). This CDR3 has 16 amino acids. The germline CDR1 and CDR2 sequences are MRHNA and SNTAGT. V dropped 7 bases and J dropped 0 bases, with 18 bases sitting between them. The CDR3 protein is CASMKKGGQNQETQYF. The CDR3 DNA reads as TGTGCCAGCATGAAGAAAGGGGGACAAAACCAAGAGACCCAGTACTTC.

The table lists this clone with a few counts. The V gene is TRBV28, the J gene TRBJ1-5; D call uncertain. Germline values: CDR1 MDHEN, CDR2 SYDVKM. This CDR3 has 16 amino acids. The ends were cut back, 6 bases at V and 0 bases at J, with 15 bases in the middle. The CDR3 reads CASRTGDGYSNQPQHF. The DNA for the CDR3 is TGTGCCAGCAGAACTGGGGATGGCTATAGCAATCAGCCCCAGCATTTT.